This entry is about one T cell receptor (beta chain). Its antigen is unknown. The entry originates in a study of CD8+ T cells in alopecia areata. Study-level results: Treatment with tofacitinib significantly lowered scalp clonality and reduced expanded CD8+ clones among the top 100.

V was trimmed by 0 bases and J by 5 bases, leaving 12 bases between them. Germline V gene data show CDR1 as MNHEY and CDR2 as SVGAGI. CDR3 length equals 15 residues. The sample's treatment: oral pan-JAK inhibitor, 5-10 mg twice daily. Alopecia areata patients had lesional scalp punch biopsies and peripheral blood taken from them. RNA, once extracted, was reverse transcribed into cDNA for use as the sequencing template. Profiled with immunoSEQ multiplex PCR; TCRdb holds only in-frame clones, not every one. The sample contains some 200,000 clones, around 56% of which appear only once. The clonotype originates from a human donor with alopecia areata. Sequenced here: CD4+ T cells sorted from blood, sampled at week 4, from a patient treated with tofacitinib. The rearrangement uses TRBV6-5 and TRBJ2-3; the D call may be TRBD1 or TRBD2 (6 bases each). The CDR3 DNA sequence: TGTGCCAGCAGTTACTCGACCGGGGGCAGAGATACGCAGTATTTT. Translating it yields CASSYSTGGRDTQYF.